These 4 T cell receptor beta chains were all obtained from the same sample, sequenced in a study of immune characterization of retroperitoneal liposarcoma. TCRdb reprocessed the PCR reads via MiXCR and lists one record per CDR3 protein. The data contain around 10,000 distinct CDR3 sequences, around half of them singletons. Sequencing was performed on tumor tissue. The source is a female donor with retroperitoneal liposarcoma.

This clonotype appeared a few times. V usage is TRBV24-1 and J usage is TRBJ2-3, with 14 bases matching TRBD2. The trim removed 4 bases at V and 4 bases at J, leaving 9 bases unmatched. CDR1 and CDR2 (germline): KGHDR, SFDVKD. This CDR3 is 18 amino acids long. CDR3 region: CATSELGTSGRAADTQYF. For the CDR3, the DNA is TGTGCCACCAGTGAACTCGGGACTAGCGGGAGAGCCGCAGATACGCAGTATTTT.

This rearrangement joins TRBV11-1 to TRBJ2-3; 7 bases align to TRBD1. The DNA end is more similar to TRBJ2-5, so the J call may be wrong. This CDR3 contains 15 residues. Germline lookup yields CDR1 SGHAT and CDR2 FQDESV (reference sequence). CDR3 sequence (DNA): TGTGCCAGCAGCTTCGGGGACAGTTATTCGGAGACCCAGTACTTC. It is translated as CASSFGDSYSETQYF.

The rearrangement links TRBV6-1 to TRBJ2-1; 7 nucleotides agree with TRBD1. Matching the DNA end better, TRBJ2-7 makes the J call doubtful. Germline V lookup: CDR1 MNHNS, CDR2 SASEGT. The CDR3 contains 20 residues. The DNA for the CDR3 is TGTGCCAGCAGTTCTATGATTATTCTGTCAAACTCCAGGGGGTTCTACGAGCAGTACTTC. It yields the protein CASSSMIILSNSRGFYEQYF.

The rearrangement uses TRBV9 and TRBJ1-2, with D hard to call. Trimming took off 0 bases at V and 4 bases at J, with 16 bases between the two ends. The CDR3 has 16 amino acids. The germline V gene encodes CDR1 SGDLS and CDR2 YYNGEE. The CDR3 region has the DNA TGTGCCAGCAGCGTAGATCCCAGATCACTAACCTATGGCTACACCTTC. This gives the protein CASSVDPRSLTYGYTF.